The 10 T cell receptor beta chains below come from one sample, sequenced in a study of shared clonotypes between healthy human individuals. Sequencing was performed with immunoSEQ multiplex PCR; in TCRdb, only in-frame clones are kept and a portion is missing. The repertoire holds about 980,000 clones, approximately 76% seen once, with around 1.5% in the top ten. Sequenced material: memory CD4+ T cells sorted from blood. Specified subset: CD45RA-negative fraction. These TCRs come from a young man in good health.

The rearrangement uses TRBV19 and TRBJ2-2; D unresolved. This CDR3 spans 13 amino acids. Trimming stripped 10 bases from V and 8 bases from J, with 17 bases between. Per the germline V gene, CDR1 is LNHDA and CDR2 is SQIVND (reference sequence). CDR3 DNA: TGTGCCACTCGGACCAACCAACTGGGGGAGCTGTTTTTT. It is translated as CATRTNQLGELFF.

The J gene is TRBJ1-5, the V gene TRBV10-1; D not resolved. The germline V gene has CDR1 WNHNN and CDR2 SYGVQD (reference sequence). V dropped 4 bases and J dropped 3 bases, with 7 bases sitting between them. The CDR3 consists of 13 residues. The CDR3 sequence: CASSAGYNQPQHF. The CDR3 nucleotides are TGCGCCAGCAGTGCCGGGTACAATCAGCCCCAGCATTTT.

This rearrangement joins TRBV28 to TRBJ1-2, with D hard to call. CDR3 length: 14 amino acids. V lost 2 bases and J 7 bases, leaving 14 bases between the germline ends. Germline V gene sequence: CDR1 MDHEN, CDR2 SYDVKM. The chain's CDR3 is CASSLRQVAGGYTF. In nucleotides, the CDR3 is TGTGCCAGCAGTTTACGCCAAGTCGCAGGTGGCTACACCTTC.

The V and J genes are TRBV27 and TRBJ1-1; 8 bases align to TRBD1. Unmatched junction bases numbered 10, after V lost 7 bases and J lost 3 bases. CDR3 length: 15 amino acids. Per the germline V gene, CDR1 is MNHEY and CDR2 is SMNVEV (reference sequence). The CDR3 DNA sequence: TGTGCCAGCAACCGACAGGGGTCTAGGGACACTGAAGCTTTCTTT. Residues: CASNRQGSRDTEAFF.

The J gene is TRBJ1-2, the V gene TRBV28, with D unclear. This CDR3 contains 14 residues. Germline V gene lookup returns CDR1 MDHEN and CDR2 SYDVKM. Trimming shortened V by 9 bases and J by 4 bases, and 18 bases separated the two germline ends. CDR3 sequence reads: CASTLEGKGYGYTF. The CDR3 DNA reads as TGTGCCAGTACCTTGGAAGGGAAGGGCTATGGCTACACCTTC.

The CDR3 region has the DNA TGTGCCAGCAGAGGACTGTACACTGAAGCTTTCTTT. This translates into CASRGLYTEAFF. This chain connects TRBV2 to TRBJ1-1; D is ambiguous. The V and J ends lost 6 bases and 3 bases respectively, with 8 bases between them. The CDR3 consists of 12 residues. Germline lookup yields CDR1 SNHLY and CDR2 FYNNEI.

The rearrangement joins TRBV9 to TRBJ1-2, with a tentative D call TRBD1 (5 bases). V was pared by 4 bases and J by 4 bases, with 11 bases between. The CDR3 loop spans 13 amino acids. Germline V gene data show CDR1 as SGDLS and CDR2 as YYNGEE. CDR3: CASSPDRLYGYTF. The CDR3, as DNA: TGTGCCAGCAGCCCAGACAGACTCTATGGCTACACCTTC.

The rearrangement joins TRBV19 to TRBJ2-3; D is ambiguous. CDR3 length: 13 amino acids. Looked up from germline, CDR1 is LNHDA and CDR2 is SQIVND (reference sequence). The V end lost 6 bases, the J end lost 5 bases, and 12 bases lay between the germline ends. This chain's CDR3 is CASRMTAVDTQYF. In nucleotides, the CDR3 is TGTGCCAGTAGGATGACCGCGGTAGATACGCAGTATTTT.

This clone was seen a single time. The chain joins TRBV5-1 to TRBJ2-5; D perhaps matches TRBD1 (5 bases). The CDR3 length is 13 residues. V lost 5 bases and J lost 3, with 11 bases in between. Germline-derived CDR1 and CDR2 are SGHRS and YFSETQ. The CDR3 spells CASSEQEKETQYF. The CDR3, as DNA: TGCGCCAGCAGTGAACAGGAGAAAGAGACCCAGTACTTC.

To note about this clone: A much larger clonotype is one base distant, so this may be a read error. This sample includes further DNA sequences coding for the same CDR3. This sequence joins TRBV7-2 and TRBJ2-2, with D maybe TRBD1 (6 bases). Looked up from germline, CDR1 is SGHTA and CDR2 is FQGNSA. This CDR3 contains 15 residues. Trimming removed 1 base from V and 4 bases from J, with 10 bases in between. This CDR3 reads CASSLVAGVTGELFF. Written as DNA, the CDR3 is TGTGCCAGCAGCTTAGTTGCAGGGGTCACCGGGGAGCTGTTTTTT.